This T cell receptor (beta chain) was identified in a study of CD4 T cells in relation to SARS-CoV-2 and coronaviruses. Background on the study: Patient ages ranged from about 21 to 72, median 38.

Libraries were prepared by immunoSEQ multiplex PCR; TCRdb keeps only in-frame clonotypes and omits some of them. The repertoire holds about 35,000 clones, with around 83% as singletons. Study results and limitations: No crossreactivity against non-spike viral proteins was tested here. About 65% of donors had memory CD4+ clonotypes crossrecognizing SARS-CoV-2 and common cold coronavirus spike.

This clone was seen once. The antigen remains unidentified. V was pared by 6 bases and J by 8 bases, with 5 bases of the junction left unmatched. Germline V gene sequence: CDR1 MDHEN, CDR2 SYDVKM. The CDR3 loop spans 15 amino acids. The origin of this receptor is an adult with COVID-19. This sequence joins TRBV28 and TRBJ2-1; TRBD2 matches at 15 bases. The specimen sequenced was naive CD4+ T cells from PBMCs, cultured in vitro. The subset: naive CD4+ T cells isolated by negative enrichment. The CDR3 DNA sequence: TGTGCCAGCAGCCCGGGACTAGCGGGAGGTTATGAGCAGTTCTTC. It specifies CASSPGLAGGYEQFF.